This TCR beta chain was sequenced during a study of T cell changes during pregnancy in multiple sclerosis. The CDR3 is 13 amino acids. Trimming shortened V by 5 bases and J by 1 base, and 8 bases separated the two germline ends. CDR1 SEHNR and CDR2 FQNEAQ come from the germline V gene (reference sequence). Measured with immunoSEQ multiplex PCR; TCRdb has only the in-frame clones, and not every one. The sample lists about 68,000 clones, about 89% occurring once. This material consisted of peripheral blood, taken in the second trimester of pregnancy. This chain links TRBV7-9 with TRBJ1-1; D gene uncertain. The source of this sequence is a female donor with multiple sclerosis, enrolled in a pregnancy study. The CDR3 nucleotides read TGTGCCAGCAGCACATCAACGAACACTGAAGCTTTCTTT. Its protein is CASSTSTNTEAFF.